A selection of T cell receptor beta chains follows, all from one sample in a study of Ad26.COV2.S vaccination and SARS-CoV-2 variants. Some clones are missing from TCRdb's copy, which holds only in-frame ones; the method was immunoSEQ multiplex PCR. The data contain around 350,000 clones, 85% of them singletons. The sequencing here drew on peripheral blood, taken in a trial of Ad26.COV2.S vaccine versus placebo. These receptors came from a person aged 18-60 years who received the Ad26.COV2.S COVID-19 vaccine or a placebo. Both conserved end residues are part of each CDR3. The order of the fields is V gene, CDR3 protein.

>TRBV20-1
CSASTGQGNNEQFF
>TRBV4-3
CASSQTASGANVLTF
>TRBV27
CASSMGQGHLSSF
>TRBV19
CASSITPQGYYGYTF
>TRBV15
CATSRDAEGQGLDTQYF
>TRBV6-2/TRBV6-3
CASSYSASGRAHEQYF
>TRBV6-5
CASSYLDTQYF
>TRBV2
CATQGTSRETQYF
>TRBV5-5
CASSSFGTAPTDTQYF
>TRBV9
CASSFGGPGGQETQYF
>TRBV5-1
CASSFVGQGAGGYTF
>TRBV5-4
CASSLGGTTSWEKLFF
>TRBV7-2
CASSLGPGRNQPQHF
>TRBV11-2
CASSLLSSGSPYEQYF
>TRBV21-1
CASSKEEGNRSPLHF
>TRBV5-1
CASSFRVFGTEAFF
>TRBV5-1
CASSLEGGPYPSYEQYF
>TRBV9
CASSTGGFSEQYF
>TRBV11-2
CASGPGGAYEQYF
>TRBV7-2
CASSEGTANYGYTF
>TRBV5-1
CASSLGGEEQYF
>TRBV7-6
CASSLKESYEQYF
>TRBV10-1
CASSVQGNTEAFF
>TRBV9
CASSVHRDSYNEQFF
>TRBV5-5
CASSLTSVYTGELFF
>TRBV11-2
CASTLRFTIYNEQFF
>TRBV11-2
CASSAGTSYNSPLHF
>TRBV28
CASSGSPPGVREQYF
>TRBV29-1
CSVESHIQETQYF
>TRBV21-1
CASSKVKVKYTQPQHF
>TRBV30
CAWSPQGNQPQHF
>TRBV2
CASSGKGSSGANVLTF
>TRBV19
CASLARGRTEAFF
>TRBV3-1/TRBV3-2
CASSQEWCRNHEQYF
>TRBV6-2/TRBV6-3
CASSSPGLRNTGELFF
>TRBV27
CASSWASNSYEQYF
>TRBV27
CASSPRQGRGNEQFF
>TRBV7-2
CASSLGSGNTYEQYF
>TRBV11-2
CASSSRTQYF
>TRBV27
CASSLSGITGELFF
>TRBV19
CASSIGRGARVSNQPQHF
>TRBV7-2
CASSSLGYTEAFF
>TRBV9
CASSVAVGVSYEQYF
>TRBV10-1
CASSEERNTDTQYF
>TRBV6-5
CASSYTPGFYGYTF
>TRBV7-2
CASNWKGNSNQPQHF
>TRBV29-1
CSSQVLDYGYTF
>TRBV7-6
CASSRNGAGTRVYEQYF
>TRBV5-1
CASSRDDIRYEQYF
>TRBV30
CAWSRDSLNTEAFF
>TRBV18
CASSPGVTEQFF
>TRBV6-5
CASPGKSYEQYF
>TRBV6-5
CASSSRGQGGQPQHF
>TRBV7-8
CASSSLAGDPQETQYF